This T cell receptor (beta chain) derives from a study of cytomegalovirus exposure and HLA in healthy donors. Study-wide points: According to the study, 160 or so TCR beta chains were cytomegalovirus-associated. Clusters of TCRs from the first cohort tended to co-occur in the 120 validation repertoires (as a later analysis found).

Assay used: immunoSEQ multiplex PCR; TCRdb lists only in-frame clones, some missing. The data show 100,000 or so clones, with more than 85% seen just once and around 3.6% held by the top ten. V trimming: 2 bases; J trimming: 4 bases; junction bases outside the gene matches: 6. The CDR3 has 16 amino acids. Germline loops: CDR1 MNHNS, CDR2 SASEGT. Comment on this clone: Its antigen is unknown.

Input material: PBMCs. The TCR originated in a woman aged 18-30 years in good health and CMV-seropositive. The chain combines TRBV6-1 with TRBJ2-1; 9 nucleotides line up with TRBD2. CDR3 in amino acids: CASSELASGIYNEQFF. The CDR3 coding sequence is TGTGCCAGCAGTGAATTGGCTAGCGGGATTTACAATGAGCAGTTCTTC.